The entry that follows covers one TCR beta chain sequence. Its antigen is undetermined. This specimen comes from a study of shared clonotypes between healthy human individuals. Study findings and constraints: Against clonotypes common to all four donors, non-shared ones had lower generation probabilities.

Caucasian adults living in Nashville, Tennessee, provided all samples. This table comes from immunoSEQ multiplex PCR, and its TCRdb copy is limited to in-frame clones, with some not included. The sample lists some 2,100,000 clones, about 94% occurring once. This sequence originates from a man aged 18 to 30 in good health. Sequenced material: naive CD4+ T cells sorted from blood. Subset noted: CD45RA+ positively selected.

CDR3: CASSLPTGTGDEKLFF. CDR3 DNA: TGTGCCAGCAGCCTGCCGACCGGGACAGGGGATGAAAAACTGTTTTTT. The chain couples TRBV4-2 to TRBJ1-4; 10 bases align to TRBD1. Trimming cost V 4 bases and J 6 bases; bases outside gene matches: 8. The CDR3 has 16 amino acids. The V gene's germline CDR1 is LGHNA and CDR2 YNFKEQ.